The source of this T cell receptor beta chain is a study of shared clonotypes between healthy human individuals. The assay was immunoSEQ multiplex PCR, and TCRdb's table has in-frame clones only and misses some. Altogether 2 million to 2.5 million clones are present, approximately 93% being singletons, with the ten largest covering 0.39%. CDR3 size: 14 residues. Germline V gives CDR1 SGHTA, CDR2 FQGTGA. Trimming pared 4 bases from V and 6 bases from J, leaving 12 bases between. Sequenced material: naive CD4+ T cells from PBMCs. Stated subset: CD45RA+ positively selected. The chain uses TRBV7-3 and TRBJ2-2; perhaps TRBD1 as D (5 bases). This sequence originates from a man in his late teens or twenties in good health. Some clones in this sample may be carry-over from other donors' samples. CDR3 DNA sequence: TGTGCCAGCAGCTCGCAGACAGTAGCCGGGGAGCTGTTTTTT. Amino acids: CASSSQTVAGELFF.